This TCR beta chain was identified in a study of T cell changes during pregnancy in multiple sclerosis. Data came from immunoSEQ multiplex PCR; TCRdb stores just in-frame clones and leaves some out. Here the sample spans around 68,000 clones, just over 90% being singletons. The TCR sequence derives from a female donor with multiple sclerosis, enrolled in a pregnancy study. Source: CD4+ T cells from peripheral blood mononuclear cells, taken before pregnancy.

CDR3 coding DNA: TGTGCCAGCAGCTCTTTGCGGGCCTACAATGAGCAGTTCTTC. Translation gives CASSSLRAYNEQFF. The chain joins TRBV11-2 to TRBJ2-1; D is possibly TRBD2 (5 bases). V was trimmed by 4 bases and J by 2 bases, leaving 9 bases between them. The CDR3 has 14 amino acids. CDR1 and CDR2 from the germline V gene are SGHAT and FQNNGV. Filled out from reference TRBV11-2 and TRBJ2-1, the complete variable domain reads EAGVAQSPRYKIIEKRQSVAFWCNPISGHATLYWYQQILGQGPKLLIQFQNNGVVDDSQLPKDRFSAERLKGVDSTLKIQPAKLEDSAVYLCASSSLRAYNEQFFGPGTRLTVL.